The rows below give T cell receptor beta chains drawn from one sample of a study of blood T cell repertoires in COVID-19. Clones were sequenced by immunoSEQ multiplex PCR, and TCRdb holds only the in-frame ones, with some missing. The data hold 450,000 to 500,000 clones, with approximately 85% observed a single time. What was sequenced was peripheral blood. These receptors all come from a human donor in a cohort sampled during active COVID-19. Each CDR3 is given with its conserved first and last residue. A D gene is named only where the DNA matches it firmly. Expanded clones get a size class; other rows say once, few or many, or leave the size out.

J gene: TRBJ2-1; D gene: TRBD2; V gene: TRBV7-3; clone size: .; CDR3 DNA: TGTGCCAGCAGCGTGACTAGCGGGAGTAACAATGAGCAGTTCTTC; CDR3 protein: CASSVTSGSNNEQFF
J gene: TRBJ1-2; D gene: .; V gene: TRBV28; clone size: .; CDR3 DNA: TGTGCCAGCAGTAAGCCGACAAGCTATGGCTACACCTTC; CDR3 protein: CASSKPTSYGYTF
J gene: TRBJ2-2; D gene: TRBD2; V gene: TRBV11-2; clone size: few; CDR3 DNA: TGTGCCAGCAGCATCGGCCGGGAGGGCCGCACCGGGGAGCTGTTTTTT; CDR3 protein: CASSIGREGRTGELFF
J gene: TRBJ2-5; D gene: TRBD2; V gene: TRBV5-1; clone size: .; CDR3 DNA: TGCGCCAGCAGAATAGCGGGAGGCGCCCAAGAGACCCAGTACTTC; CDR3 protein: CASRIAGGAQETQYF
J gene: TRBJ2-7; D gene: TRBD2; V gene: TRBV28; clone size: .; CDR3 DNA: TGTGCCAGCAGTTTGCCGGGAGGGCCCTACGAGCAGTACTTC; CDR3 protein: CASSLPGGPYEQYF
J gene: TRBJ2-2; D gene: .; V gene: TRBV19; clone size: few; CDR3 DNA: TGTGCCAGTAGTATAGAGGGGGCCGCGAACACCGGGGAGCTGTTTTTT; CDR3 protein: CASSIEGAANTGELFF
J gene: TRBJ2-1; D gene: .; V gene: TRBV13; clone size: .; CDR3 DNA: TGTGCCAGCAGCTTCACCCCCCAGGGGAGCGATGAGCAGTTCTTC; CDR3 protein: CASSFTPQGSDEQFF
J gene: TRBJ1-4; D gene: .; V gene: TRBV6-5; clone size: .; CDR3 DNA: TGTGCCAGCAGGTCACAGGGTTTTTATGAAAAACTGTTTTTT; CDR3 protein: CASRSQGFYEKLFF
J gene: TRBJ2-3; D gene: .; V gene: TRBV6-2/TRBV6-3; clone size: .; CDR3 DNA: TGTGCCAGCAGTACCCAACCGGGACTTCTTAATACGCAGTATTTT; CDR3 protein: CASSTQPGLLNTQYF
J gene: TRBJ1-3; D gene: .; V gene: TRBV28; clone size: few; CDR3 DNA: TGTGCCAGCAGTTTGTACCAGGGTACTGGAAACACCATATATTTT; CDR3 protein: CASSLYQGTGNTIYF
J gene: TRBJ1-3; D gene: .; V gene: TRBV6-6; clone size: .; CDR3 DNA: TGTGCCAGCAGCCTCGTCCTCGGGAGGATGACTTCGTCCTCTGGAAACACCATATATTTT; CDR3 protein: CASSLVLGRMTSSSGNTIYF
J gene: TRBJ1-1; D gene: .; V gene: TRBV7-8; clone size: few; CDR3 DNA: TGTGCCAGCAGCTTAAACGGGGCGGGAGTGAACACTGAAGCTTTCTTT; CDR3 protein: CASSLNGAGVNTEAFF
J gene: TRBJ2-1; D gene: TRBD2; V gene: TRBV7-6; clone size: .; CDR3 DNA: TGTGCCAGCAGCCCTCTAGCGGGAGGGAGTTCCTACAATGAGCAGTTCTTC; CDR3 protein: CASSPLAGGSSYNEQFF
J gene: TRBJ2-3; D gene: .; V gene: TRBV7-3; clone size: .; CDR3 DNA: TGTGCCAGCAGCTTAGGCAGGTCGGCCCGCACAGATACGCAGTATTTT; CDR3 protein: CASSLGRSARTDTQYF
J gene: TRBJ2-7; D gene: TRBD2; V gene: TRBV7-6; clone size: .; CDR3 DNA: TGTGCCAGCAGCTTGGGGGGACGTAGCGGGAGGGAAATACACGAGCAGTACTTC; CDR3 protein: CASSLGGRSGREIHEQYF
J gene: TRBJ1-4; D gene: .; V gene: TRBV28; clone size: .; CDR3 DNA: TGTGCCAGCAGTTTTAGCGAAAAACTGTTTTTT; CDR3 protein: CASSFSEKLFF
J gene: TRBJ2-5; D gene: .; V gene: TRBV1; clone size: .; CDR3 DNA: TGCACCAGCAGCCACAGCGGGAGCCCGATCCAAGAGACCCAGTACTTC; CDR3 protein: CTSSHSGSPIQETQYF
J gene: TRBJ1-2; D gene: .; V gene: TRBV30; clone size: once; CDR3 DNA: TGTGCCTGGAGACCCCGAGAATCCCCCACTGGCTACACCTTC; CDR3 protein: CAWRPRESPTGYTF
J gene: TRBJ2-7; D gene: TRBD2; V gene: TRBV3-1/TRBV3-2; clone size: .; CDR3 DNA: TGTGCCAGCAGCGCGGGGGGCGAGCAGTACTTC; CDR3 protein: CASSAGGEQYF
J gene: TRBJ1-1; D gene: .; V gene: TRBV12-5; clone size: few; CDR3 DNA: TGTGCTAGTGGCAGGAACGGACAGAACACTGAAGCTTTCTTT; CDR3 protein: CASGRNGQNTEAFF
J gene: TRBJ2-2; D gene: TRBD1; V gene: TRBV4-1; clone size: few; CDR3 DNA: TGCGCCAGCAGCCAAGGGCCAGGGGGATCGAACACCGGGGAGCTGTTTTTT; CDR3 protein: CASSQGPGGSNTGELFF
J gene: TRBJ1-2; D gene: TRBD1; V gene: TRBV7-9; clone size: .; CDR3 DNA: TGTGCCAGCAGTTCAAACTCACAGGGGAATGGCTACACCTTC; CDR3 protein: CASSSNSQGNGYTF
J gene: TRBJ2-2; D gene: .; V gene: TRBV27; clone size: .; CDR3 DNA: TGTGCCAGCAGTTTTGCCGGGGGAAACGGGGAGCTGTTTTTT; CDR3 protein: CASSFAGGNGELFF
J gene: TRBJ1-4; D gene: .; V gene: TRBV7-9; clone size: few; CDR3 DNA: TGTGCCAGCAGCTTAAACCCGCCGCGGCATGAAAAACTGTTTTTT; CDR3 protein: CASSLNPPRHEKLFF
J gene: TRBJ2-7; D gene: .; V gene: TRBV5-1; clone size: once; CDR3 DNA: TGCGCCAGCAGGACTGACCTATCCTACGAGCAGTACTTC; CDR3 protein: CASRTDLSYEQYF
J gene: TRBJ2-2; D gene: .; V gene: TRBV4-3; clone size: .; CDR3 DNA: TGCGCCAGCAGTTTAATAGAGGGGGAGCTGTTTTTT; CDR3 protein: CASSLIEGELFF
J gene: TRBJ1-2; D gene: .; V gene: TRBV6-2/TRBV6-3; clone size: .; CDR3 DNA: TGTGCCAGCAGTTACCGACAGGAATATGGCTACACCTTC; CDR3 protein: CASSYRQEYGYTF
J gene: TRBJ2-1; D gene: TRBD2; V gene: TRBV29-1; clone size: .; CDR3 DNA: TGCAGCCACGCGGGGAGGGCCCTAAACTACAATGAGCAGTTCTTC; CDR3 protein: CSHAGRALNYNEQFF